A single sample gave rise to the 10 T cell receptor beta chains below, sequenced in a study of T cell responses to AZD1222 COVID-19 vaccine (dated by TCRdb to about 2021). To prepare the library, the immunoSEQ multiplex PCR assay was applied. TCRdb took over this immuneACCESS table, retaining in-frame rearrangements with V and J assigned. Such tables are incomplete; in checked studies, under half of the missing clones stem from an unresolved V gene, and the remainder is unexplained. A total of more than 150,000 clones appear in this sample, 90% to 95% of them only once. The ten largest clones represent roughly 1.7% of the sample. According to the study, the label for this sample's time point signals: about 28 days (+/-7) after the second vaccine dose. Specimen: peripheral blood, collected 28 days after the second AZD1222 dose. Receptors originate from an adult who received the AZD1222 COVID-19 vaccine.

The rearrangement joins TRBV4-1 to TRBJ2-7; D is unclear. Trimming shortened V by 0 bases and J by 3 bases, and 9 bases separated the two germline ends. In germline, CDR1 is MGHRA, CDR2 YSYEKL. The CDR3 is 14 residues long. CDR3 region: CASSQDARGYEQYF. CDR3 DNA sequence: TGCGCCAGCAGCCAAGATGCCCGCGGCTACGAGCAGTACTTC.

The DNA for the CDR3 is TGTGCCAGCAGTTTTTTCGACTCGAACAATGAGCAGTTCTTC. Translation gives CASSFFDSNNEQFF. The chain employs TRBV27 and TRBJ2-1, with unresolved D. There are 14 residues in the CDR3. The germline V gene has CDR1 MNHEY and CDR2 SMNVEV (reference sequence). Between the trimmed V and J ends, which lost 3 bases and 5 bases, there was a span of 11 bases.

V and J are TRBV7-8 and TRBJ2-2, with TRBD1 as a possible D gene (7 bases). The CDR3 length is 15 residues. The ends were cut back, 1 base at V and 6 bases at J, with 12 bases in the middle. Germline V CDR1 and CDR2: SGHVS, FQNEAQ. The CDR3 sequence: CASSLGARGAGELFF. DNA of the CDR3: TGTGCCAGCAGCTTAGGGGCCAGGGGGGCCGGGGAGCTGTTTTTT.

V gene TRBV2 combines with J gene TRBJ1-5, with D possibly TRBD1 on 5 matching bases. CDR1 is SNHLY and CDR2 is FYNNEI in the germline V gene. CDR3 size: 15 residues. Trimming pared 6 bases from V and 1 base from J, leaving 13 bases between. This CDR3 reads CASSALGVSNQPQHF. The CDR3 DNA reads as TGTGCCAGCAGCGCGCTGGGGGTGAGCAATCAGCCCCAGCATTTT. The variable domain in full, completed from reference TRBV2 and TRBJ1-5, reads EPEVTQTPSHQVTQMGQEVILRCVPISNHLYFYWYRQILGQKVEFLVSFYNNEISEKSEIFDDQFSVERPDGSNFTLKIRSTKLEDSAMYFCASSALGVSNQPQHFGDGTRLSIL.

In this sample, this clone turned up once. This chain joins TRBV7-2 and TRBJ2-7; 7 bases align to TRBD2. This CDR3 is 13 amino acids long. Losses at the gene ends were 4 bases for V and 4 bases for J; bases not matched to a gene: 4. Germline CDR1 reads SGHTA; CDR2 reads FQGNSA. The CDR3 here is CASSWGGQYEQYF. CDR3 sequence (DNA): TGTGCCAGCAGCTGGGGGGGTCAATACGAGCAGTACTTC.

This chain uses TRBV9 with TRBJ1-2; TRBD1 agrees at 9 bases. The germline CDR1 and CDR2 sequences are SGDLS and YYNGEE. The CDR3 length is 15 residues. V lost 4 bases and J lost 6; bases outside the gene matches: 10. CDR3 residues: CASSLLRDREHGYTF. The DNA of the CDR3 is TGTGCCAGCAGCCTCCTCCGGGACAGGGAACATGGCTACACCTTC. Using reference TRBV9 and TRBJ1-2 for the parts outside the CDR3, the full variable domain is DSGVTQTPKHLITATGQRVTLRCSPRSGDLSVYWYQQSLDQGLQFLIQYYNGEERAKGNILERFSAQQFPDLHSELNLSSLELGDSALYFCASSLLRDREHGYTFGSGTRLTVV.

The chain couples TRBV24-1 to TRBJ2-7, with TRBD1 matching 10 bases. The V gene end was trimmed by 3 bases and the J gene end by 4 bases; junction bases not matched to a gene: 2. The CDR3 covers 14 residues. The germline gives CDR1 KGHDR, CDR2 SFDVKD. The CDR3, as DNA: TGTGCCACCAGTGATAAGGGACAGGGGTACGAGCAGTACTTC. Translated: CATSDKGQGYEQYF.

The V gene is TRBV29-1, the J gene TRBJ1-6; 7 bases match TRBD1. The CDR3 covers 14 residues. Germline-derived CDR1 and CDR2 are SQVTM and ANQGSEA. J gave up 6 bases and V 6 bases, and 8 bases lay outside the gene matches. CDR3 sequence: CSVRGRDSNSPLHF. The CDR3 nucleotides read TGCAGCGTCCGAGGAAGGGACAGTAATTCACCCCTCCACTTT.

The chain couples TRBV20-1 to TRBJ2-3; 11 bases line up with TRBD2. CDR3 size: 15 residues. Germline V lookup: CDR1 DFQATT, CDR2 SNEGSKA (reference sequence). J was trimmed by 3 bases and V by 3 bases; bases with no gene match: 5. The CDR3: CSASPGTSGTDTQYF. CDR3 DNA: TGCAGTGCTAGTCCCGGGACTAGCGGAACAGATACGCAGTATTTT.

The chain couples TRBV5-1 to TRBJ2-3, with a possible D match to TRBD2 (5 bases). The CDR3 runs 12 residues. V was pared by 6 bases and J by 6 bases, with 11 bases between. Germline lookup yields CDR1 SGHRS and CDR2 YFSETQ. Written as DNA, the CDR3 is TGCGCCAGCAAGGGAGTTGGCGATACGCAGTATTTT. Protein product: CASKGVGDTQYF.